This TCR beta chain derives from a study of cytomegalovirus exposure and HLA in healthy donors. General study findings and limits: Some public TCRs appeared in many individuals, while most sequences were rare. CMV antigen specificity of a few CMV-associated chains was confirmed in vitro. Among TCR beta chains, those listed as cytomegalovirus-associated numbered around 160.

The study drew the donors from its roughly 120-subject validation cohort, separate from the 666-subject first cohort. About this clone itself: The antigen is unknown.

Germline lookup yields CDR1 MRHNA and CDR2 SNTAGT. V was clipped by 8 bases and J by 1 base; unmatched bases: 4. The CDR3 extends over 13 amino acids. TCRdb's table, derived via immunoSEQ multiplex PCR, lists solely in-frame clones and lacks some. The sample includes some 210,000 clones, less than 90% of them seen just once. Input material: PBMCs. The V and J genes are TRBV6-4 and TRBJ1-1; 7 bases match TRBD1. The sequence was collected from a woman between 18 and 29 years old in good health and CMV-seronegative. CDR3 loop: CASPGQPNTEAFF. The CDR3 nucleotides are TGTGCCAGCCCGGGACAGCCGAACACTGAAGCTTTCTTT.